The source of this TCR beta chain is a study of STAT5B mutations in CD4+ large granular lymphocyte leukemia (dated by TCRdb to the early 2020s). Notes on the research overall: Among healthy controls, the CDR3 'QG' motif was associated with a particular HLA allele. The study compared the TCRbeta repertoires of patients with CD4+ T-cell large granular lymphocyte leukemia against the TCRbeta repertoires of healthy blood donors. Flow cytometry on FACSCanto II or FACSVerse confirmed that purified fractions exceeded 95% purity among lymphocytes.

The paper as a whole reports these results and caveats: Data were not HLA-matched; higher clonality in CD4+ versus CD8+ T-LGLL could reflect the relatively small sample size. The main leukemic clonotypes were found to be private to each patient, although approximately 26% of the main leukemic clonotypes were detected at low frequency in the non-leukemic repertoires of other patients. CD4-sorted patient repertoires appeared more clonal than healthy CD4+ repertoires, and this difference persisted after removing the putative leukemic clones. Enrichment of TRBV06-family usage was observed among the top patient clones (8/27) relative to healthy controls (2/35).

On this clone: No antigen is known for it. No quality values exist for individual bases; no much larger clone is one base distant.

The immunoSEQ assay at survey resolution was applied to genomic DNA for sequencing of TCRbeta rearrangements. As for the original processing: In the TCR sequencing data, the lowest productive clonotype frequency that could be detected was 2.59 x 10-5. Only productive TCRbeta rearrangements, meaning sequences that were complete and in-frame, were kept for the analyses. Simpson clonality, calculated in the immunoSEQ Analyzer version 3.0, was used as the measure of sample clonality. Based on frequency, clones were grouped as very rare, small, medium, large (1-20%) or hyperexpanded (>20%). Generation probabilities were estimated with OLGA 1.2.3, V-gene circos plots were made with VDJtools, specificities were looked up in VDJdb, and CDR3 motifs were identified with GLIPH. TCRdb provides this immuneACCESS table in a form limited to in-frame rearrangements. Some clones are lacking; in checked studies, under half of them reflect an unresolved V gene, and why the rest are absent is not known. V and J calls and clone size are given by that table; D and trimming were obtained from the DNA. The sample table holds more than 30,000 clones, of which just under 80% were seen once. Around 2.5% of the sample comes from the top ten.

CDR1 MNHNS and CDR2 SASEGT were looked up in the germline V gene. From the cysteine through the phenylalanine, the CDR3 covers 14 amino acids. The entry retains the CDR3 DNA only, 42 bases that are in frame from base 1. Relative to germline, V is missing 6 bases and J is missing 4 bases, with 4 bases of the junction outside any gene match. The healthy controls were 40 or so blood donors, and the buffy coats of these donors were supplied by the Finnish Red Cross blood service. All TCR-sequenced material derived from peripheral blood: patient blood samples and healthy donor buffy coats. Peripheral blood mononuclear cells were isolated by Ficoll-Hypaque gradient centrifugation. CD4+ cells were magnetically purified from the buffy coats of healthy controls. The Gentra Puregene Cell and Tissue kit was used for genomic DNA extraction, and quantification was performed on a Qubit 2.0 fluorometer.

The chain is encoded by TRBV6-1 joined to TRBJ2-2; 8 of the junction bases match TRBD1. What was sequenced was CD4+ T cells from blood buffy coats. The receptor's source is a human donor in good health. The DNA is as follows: TGTGCCAGCAGGCTGACAGGGGCCACCGGGGAGCTGTTTTTT. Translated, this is CASRLTGATGELFF.